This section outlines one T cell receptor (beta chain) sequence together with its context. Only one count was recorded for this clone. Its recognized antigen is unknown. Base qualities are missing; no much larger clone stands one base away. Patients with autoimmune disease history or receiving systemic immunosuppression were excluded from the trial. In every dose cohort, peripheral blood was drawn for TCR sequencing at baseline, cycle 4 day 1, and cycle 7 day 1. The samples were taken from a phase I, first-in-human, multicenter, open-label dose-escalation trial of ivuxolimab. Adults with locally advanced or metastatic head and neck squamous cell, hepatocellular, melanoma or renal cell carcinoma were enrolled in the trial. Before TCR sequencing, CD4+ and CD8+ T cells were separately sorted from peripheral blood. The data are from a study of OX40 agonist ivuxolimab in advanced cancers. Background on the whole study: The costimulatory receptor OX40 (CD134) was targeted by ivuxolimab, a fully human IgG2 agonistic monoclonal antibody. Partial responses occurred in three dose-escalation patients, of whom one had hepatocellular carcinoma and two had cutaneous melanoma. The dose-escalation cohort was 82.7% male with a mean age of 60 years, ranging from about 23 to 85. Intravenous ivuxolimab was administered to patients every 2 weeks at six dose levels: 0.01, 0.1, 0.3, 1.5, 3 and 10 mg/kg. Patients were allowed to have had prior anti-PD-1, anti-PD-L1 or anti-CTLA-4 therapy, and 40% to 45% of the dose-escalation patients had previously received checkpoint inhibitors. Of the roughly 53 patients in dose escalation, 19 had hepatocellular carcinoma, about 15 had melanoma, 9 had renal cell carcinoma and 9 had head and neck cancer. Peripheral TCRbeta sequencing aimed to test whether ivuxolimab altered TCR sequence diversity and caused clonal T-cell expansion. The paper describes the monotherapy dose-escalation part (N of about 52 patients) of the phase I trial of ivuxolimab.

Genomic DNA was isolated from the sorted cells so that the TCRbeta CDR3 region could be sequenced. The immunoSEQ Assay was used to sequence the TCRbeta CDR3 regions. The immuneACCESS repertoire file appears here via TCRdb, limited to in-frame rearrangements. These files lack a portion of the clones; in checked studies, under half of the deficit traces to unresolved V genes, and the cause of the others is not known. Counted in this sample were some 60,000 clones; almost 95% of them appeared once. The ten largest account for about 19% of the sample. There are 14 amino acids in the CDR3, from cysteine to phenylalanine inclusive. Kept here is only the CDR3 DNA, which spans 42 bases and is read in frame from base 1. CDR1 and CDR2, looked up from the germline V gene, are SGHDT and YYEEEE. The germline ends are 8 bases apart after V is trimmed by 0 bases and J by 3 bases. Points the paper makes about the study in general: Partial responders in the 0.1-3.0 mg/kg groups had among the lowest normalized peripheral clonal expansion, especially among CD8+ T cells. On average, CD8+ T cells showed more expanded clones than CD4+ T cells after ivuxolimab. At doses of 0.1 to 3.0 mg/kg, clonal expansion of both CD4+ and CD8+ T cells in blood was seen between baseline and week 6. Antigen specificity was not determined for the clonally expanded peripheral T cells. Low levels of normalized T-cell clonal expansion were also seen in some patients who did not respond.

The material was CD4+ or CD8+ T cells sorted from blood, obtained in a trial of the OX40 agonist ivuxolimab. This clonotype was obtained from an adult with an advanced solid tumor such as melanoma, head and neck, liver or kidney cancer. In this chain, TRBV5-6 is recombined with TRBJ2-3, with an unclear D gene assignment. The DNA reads TGTGCCAGCAGCTTGGCCCCCTCTACAGATACGCAGTATTTT. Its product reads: CASSLAPSTDTQYF.